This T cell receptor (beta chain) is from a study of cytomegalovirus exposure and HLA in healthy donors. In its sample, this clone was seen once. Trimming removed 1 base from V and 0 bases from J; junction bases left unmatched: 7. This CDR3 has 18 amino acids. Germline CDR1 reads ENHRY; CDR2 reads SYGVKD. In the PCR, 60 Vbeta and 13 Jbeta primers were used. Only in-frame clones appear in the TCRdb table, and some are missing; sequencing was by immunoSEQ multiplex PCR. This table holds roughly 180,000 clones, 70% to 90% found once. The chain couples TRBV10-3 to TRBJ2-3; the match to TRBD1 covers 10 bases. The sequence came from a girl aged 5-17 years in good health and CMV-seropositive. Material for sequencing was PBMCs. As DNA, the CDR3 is TGTGCCATCAGTGAGTTACCCGGACAGGGGGAAAGCACAGATACGCAGTATTTT. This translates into CAISELPGQGESTDTQYF.